Listed below are T cell receptor beta chains from one sample, sequenced in a study of cytomegalovirus exposure and HLA in healthy donors. Sequenced by immunoSEQ multiplex PCR; TCRdb stores in-frame clones only, minus some. Among about 130,000 clones listed, more than 8% were seen once. Sequenced input: PBMCs. The receptors originated from a man in his forties or fifties in good health and CMV-seronegative. Each CDR3 is given with its conserved first and last residue. D genes are given only for firm matches. For some rows the clone size is stated as once, few or many, or as a class when expanded; others skip it.

>TRBV6-6|TRBD1|-|TRBJ1-6
CASTPQGQGFSPLHF
TGTGCCAGCACCCCACAAGGACAGGGATTTTCACCCCTCCACTTT
>TRBV6-4|-|-|TRBJ2-3
CASSVTGTDTQYF
TGTGCCAGCAGTGTCACAGGGACAGATACGCAGTATTTT
>TRBV7-9|TRBD1|-|TRBJ1-2
CASSPTGGVRDRVYGYTF
TGTGCCAGCAGCCCCACTGGTGGGGTCCGGGACAGGGTCTATGGCTACACCTTC
>TRBV29-1|-|few|TRBJ1-1
CSVDPPGEQVAFF
TGCAGCGTTGACCCGCCAGGGGAACAAGTGGCTTTCTTT
>TRBV7-9|-|few|TRBJ2-5
CASSSLLTAETQYF
TGTGCCAGCAGCTCCCTCTTGACAGCCGAGACCCAGTACTTC
>TRBV19|TRBD1|-|TRBJ1-1
CASSATGGNTEAFF
TGTGCCAGTAGTGCCACAGGGGGAAACACTGAAGCTTTCTTT
>TRBV2|-|-|TRBJ1-1
CASSEVSTEAFF
TGTGCCAGCAGTGAAGTGAGCACTGAAGCTTTCTTT
>TRBV10-3|-|-|TRBJ2-2
CAIQTGSGTGELFF
TGTGCCATACAGACCGGGTCGGGAACCGGGGAGCTGTTTTTT
>TRBV7-9|TRBD1|-|TRBJ2-3
CASSLASDRGYDTQYF
TGTGCCAGCAGCTTAGCTTCGGACAGGGGGTATGATACGCAGTATTTT
>TRBV5-8|-|few|TRBJ2-2
CASSLVAGLGELFF
TGTGCCAGCAGCTTGGTTGCGGGGCTCGGGGAGCTGTTTTTT
>TRBV30|-|-|TRBJ1-2
CAWIGEQNYGYTF
TGTGCCTGGATCGGGGAACAGAACTATGGCTACACCTTC
>TRBV9|-|-|TRBJ2-1
CASSPSASYNEQFF
TGTGCCAGCAGCCCCAGCGCCTCCTACAATGAGCAGTTCTTC
>TRBV7-6|TRBD2|-|TRBJ2-1
CASSLGTSFYNEQFF
TGTGCCAGCAGCCTTGGGACTAGTTTCTACAATGAGCAGTTCTTC
>TRBV7-3|-|many|TRBJ2-5
CASSGGWGGRETQYF
TGTGCCAGCAGCGGAGGGTGGGGGGGCAGGGAGACCCAGTACTTC
>TRBV13|-|-|TRBJ2-1
CASSSENEQFF
TGTGCCAGCAGCTCCGAGAATGAGCAGTTCTTC
>TRBV11-2|-|few|TRBJ1-6
CASAAEGYNSPLHF
TGTGCCAGCGCCGCGGAGGGGTATAATTCACCCCTCCACTTT
>TRBV15|TRBD2|-|TRBJ2-7
CATSRLGTSGGPSYEQYF
TGTGCCACCAGCAGACTTGGGACTAGCGGGGGTCCATCCTACGAGCAGTACTTC
>TRBV6-5|-|few|TRBJ1-3
CASTGSLSGNTIYF
TGTGCCAGCACCGGGAGCCTCTCTGGAAACACCATATATTTT
>TRBV6-1|-|-|TRBJ2-1
CASSDSGEVHNEQFF
TGTGCCAGCAGTGACTCGGGGGAGGTCCACAATGAGCAGTTCTTC
>TRBV5-6|TRBD1|few|TRBJ2-3
CATGQGEGDTQYF
TGTGCCACCGGACAGGGGGAGGGAGATACGCAGTATTTT
>TRBV2|-|-|TRBJ2-3
CASKAGINTDTQYF
TGTGCCAGCAAGGCAGGGATTAACACAGATACGCAGTATTTT
>TRBV2|-|-|TRBJ2-1
CASSEVKGGIYNEQFF
TGTGCCAGCAGTGAAGTAAAGGGAGGAATCTACAATGAGCAGTTCTTC
>TRBV4-1|-|-|TRBJ1-5
CASSQDWAGDQPQHF
TGCGCCAGCAGCCAAGATTGGGCAGGGGATCAGCCCCAGCATTTT
>TRBV28|TRBD2|few|TRBJ2-5
CASSLSGTSGGLRAQYF
TGTGCCAGCAGTTTATCGGGCACTAGCGGGGGACTAAGGGCCCAGTACTTC
>TRBV7-8|-|-|TRBJ1-4
CASSAQFNEKLFF
TGTGCCAGCAGCGCACAGTTCAATGAAAAACTGTTTTTT
>TRBV7-9|TRBD1|-|TRBJ2-7
CASSSTGTGRGYEQYF
TGTGCCAGCAGCTCGACCGGGACAGGGAGGGGGTACGAGCAGTACTTC
>TRBV4-3|-|-|TRBJ1-1
CASSQWLGGTEAFF
TGCGCCAGCAGCCAATGGTTAGGGGGCACTGAAGCTTTCTTT
>TRBV11-2|TRBD1|-|TRBJ1-2
CASSLGTGNYGYTF
TGTGCCAGCAGCTTAGGGACAGGAAACTATGGCTACACCTTC
>TRBV7-9|-|few|TRBJ1-4
CASSSTAPEKLFF
TGTGCCAGCAGCTCGACAGCGCCCGAAAAACTGTTTTTT
>TRBV27|TRBD1|few|TRBJ2-1
CASSFGQDNNEQFF
TGTGCCAGCAGTTTCGGACAGGACAACAATGAGCAGTTCTTC
>TRBV6-1|-|-|TRBJ2-1
CASTLAGAVNEQFF
TGTGCCAGCACCCTGGCGGGGGCCGTCAATGAGCAATTCTTC
>TRBV7-6|-|-|TRBJ1-1
CASSLGANTEAFF
TGTGCCAGCAGCTTGGGGGCGAACACTGAAGCTTTCTTT
>TRBV5-1|-|-|TRBJ2-1
CASSLERGGNEQFF
TGCGCCAGCAGCTTGGAGAGGGGGGGAAATGAGCAGTTCTTC